The following is a T cell receptor (beta chain) sequence with its context. The data were taken from a study of T cell responses to AZD1222 COVID-19 vaccine. Profiling relied on immunoSEQ multiplex PCR, and the TCRdb table lists in-frame clones only, not all of them. The sample has roughly 130,000 clones, about 94% seen once. The input for sequencing was peripheral blood, taken on day 0 of AZD1222 vaccination. The TCR sequence derives from an adult in good health.

In DNA, the CDR3 is TGTGCCAGTAGTCCAGGGACAAGCTCCTACGAGCAGTACTTC. This sequence encodes CASSPGTSSYEQYF. This chain joins TRBV19 and TRBJ2-7, with D perhaps TRBD1 (6 bases). Germline values: CDR1 LNHDA, CDR2 SQIVND (reference sequence). Trimming removed 5 bases from V and 0 bases from J, with 11 bases in between. The CDR3 sequence is 14 residues long.